Presented here are 8 T cell receptor beta chains from one specimen sequenced in a study of siplizumab effects on memory and regulatory T cells. The repertoire was sequenced with immunoSEQ multiplex PCR; TCRdb's copy has only in-frame clones and lacks some. In the table there are just under 85,000 clones, roughly 89% of which are singletons. Sequencing used Tregs sorted from blood. The receptors shown here come from a human donor in good health.

The chain recombines TRBV11-1 with TRBJ2-1, with D possibly being TRBD1 or TRBD2 (6 bases each). This CDR3 is built from 13 residues. Germline V gives CDR1 SGHAT, CDR2 FQDESV (reference sequence). Trimming removed 5 bases from V and 6 bases from J, with 11 bases in between. The CDR3 nucleotides read TGTGCCAGCAGCGGGGGGCTCGTCAATGAGCAGTTCTTC. It translates to CASSGGLVNEQFF. Looking up the rest from reference TRBV11-1 and TRBJ2-1 gives the full variable domain: EAEVAQSPRYKITEKSQAVAFWCDPISGHATLYWYRQILGQGPELLVQFQDESVVDDSQLPKDRFSAERLKGVDSTLKIQPAELGDSAMYLCASSGGLVNEQFFGPGTRLTVL.

The J gene is TRBJ2-2, the V gene TRBV18; D ambiguous. Between the trimmed V and J ends, which lost 0 bases and 2 bases, there was a span of 7 bases. This CDR3 region has 15 residues. Germline values: CDR1 KGHSH, CDR2 LQKENI. The CDR3 DNA is TGTGCCAGCTCACCACCGAACTACAACACCGGGGAGCTGTTTTTT. This sequence encodes CASSPPNYNTGELFF.

This rearrangement joins TRBV6-5 to TRBJ2-5; weak D call: TRBD2 (7 bases). V lost 0 bases and J 7 bases, leaving 9 bases between the germline ends. The CDR3 totals 13 residues. Germline-derived CDR1 and CDR2 are MNHEY and SVGAGI. CDR3 coding DNA: TGTGCCAGCAGTTACTCGGGGGGGCGGACCCAGTACTTC. Its protein is CASSYSGGRTQYF.

This chain links TRBV19 with TRBJ1-5; D remains unclear. In germline, CDR1 is LNHDA, CDR2 SQIVND (reference sequence). Between the trimmed V and J ends, which lost 2 bases and 3 bases, there was a span of 8 bases. The CDR3 runs to 14 residues. The CDR3 reads CASSINRFNQPQHF. CDR3 DNA sequence: TGTGCCAGTAGTATAAATCGGTTCAATCAGCCCCAGCATTTT.

CDR3 region: CASSQRVFTDTQYF. DNA for the CDR3: TGTGCCAGCAGCCAAAGGGTTTTCACAGATACGCAGTATTTT. The J gene is TRBJ2-3, the V gene TRBV4-2; no definite D call. The germline V and J ends were trimmed by 2 bases and 2 bases, with 8 bases remaining between them. The germline V gene has CDR1 LGHNA and CDR2 YNFKEQ. The CDR3 loop spans 14 amino acids.

This rearrangement joins TRBV11-2 to TRBJ2-5; no firm D call. CDR3 length equals 16 residues. V lost 1 base, J lost 2 bases, and 14 bases lay in between. Germline values: CDR1 SGHAT, CDR2 FQNNGV. In DNA form, the CDR3 reads TGTGCCAGCAGCTTAGGTTTCGGTCCCGGTCAAGAGACCCAGTACTTC. Translating gives CASSLGFGPGQETQYF.

The rearrangement links TRBV4-1 to TRBJ2-1; 11 bases are shared with TRBD2. Trimming took 1 base from V and 4 from J; bases not matched to a gene: 3. Looked up from germline, CDR1 is MGHRA and CDR2 is YSYEKL. This CDR3 is 16 amino acids long. CDR3 sequence reads: CASSQVLAGAYNEQFF. For the CDR3, the DNA is TGCGCCAGCAGCCAAGTACTAGCGGGGGCTTACAATGAGCAGTTCTTC.

The chain combines TRBV11-1 with TRBJ2-7, with 7 bases aligning to TRBD1. From germline, CDR1 is SGHAT and CDR2 FQDESV (reference sequence). The CDR3 has 14 residues. V trimming: 5 bases; J trimming: 5 bases; junction bases outside the gene matches: 9. CDR3 nucleotides: TGTGCCAGCAGCGGGGACAGCAAAGGGCACGAGCAGTACTTC. It specifies CASSGDSKGHEQYF.